Listed below are T cell receptor beta chains from one sample, sequenced in a study of cytomegalovirus exposure and HLA in healthy donors. Sequencing was performed with immunoSEQ multiplex PCR; in TCRdb, only in-frame clones are kept and a portion is missing. The table includes 160,000 or so clones, over 80% detected once. The specimen was PBMCs. These receptors were collected from a woman under 30 in good health and CMV-seronegative. Both conserved end residues are part of each CDR3. The D gene is left open where the match is weak. The size of a clone is reported for some rows only, either as once, few or many, or as a class for expanded clones.

J: TRBJ1-2; length: 15; V: TRBV2; D: TRBD1; size: -; DNA: TGTGCCAGCAGGACAGGGGGGCTATTAAAGGGTGGCTACACCTTC; CDR3: CASRTGGLLKGGYTF
J: TRBJ2-2; length: 16; V: TRBV9; D: TRBD1; size: -; DNA: TGTGCCAGCAGCGTAAAGGGGGCACCGAACACCGGGGAGCTGTTTTTT; CDR3: CASSVKGAPNTGELFF
J: TRBJ2-7; length: 17; V: TRBV30; D: TRBD1; size: once; DNA: TGTGCCTGGAGTGTACGAAGGATAGGAGACAGGGGGTACGAGCAGTACTTC; CDR3: CAWSVRRIGDRGYEQYF
J: TRBJ2-2; length: 15; V: TRBV4-1; D: -; size: -; DNA: TGCGCCAGCAGCCAACCGGGGGGCCGGGGCGGGGAGCTGTTTTTT; CDR3: CASSQPGGRGGELFF
J: TRBJ1-1; length: 13; V: TRBV5-1; D: -; size: few; DNA: TGCGCCAGCAGCTCAGCCGGGGAGGTTGAAGCTTTCTTT; CDR3: CASSSAGEVEAFF
J: TRBJ1-6; length: 16; V: TRBV5-6; D: TRBD1; size: once; DNA: TGTGCCAGCAGCTTAACGGACAGGCCCATCCGTTCACCCCTCCACTTT; CDR3: CASSLTDRPIRSPLHF
J: TRBJ1-2; length: 15; V: TRBV6-5; D: -; size: few; DNA: TGTGCCAGCAGTTACCAAGGCGGGAACAACTATGGCTACACCTTC; CDR3: CASSYQGGNNYGYTF
J: TRBJ1-2; length: 13; V: TRBV5-1; D: -; size: -; DNA: TGCGCCAGCAGCTTGGCAGGGGAGTATGGCTACACCTTC; CDR3: CASSLAGEYGYTF
J: TRBJ2-7; length: 17; V: TRBV15; D: TRBD2; size: -; DNA: TGTGCCACCAGCAGAGATCCCTTTTCTAGCGGGGGCATGGGGCAGTACTTC; CDR3: CATSRDPFSSGGMGQYF
J: TRBJ1-1; length: 14; V: TRBV19; D: -; size: -; DNA: TGTGCCAGTAGTACCAGGCTGATGAACACTGAAGCTTTCTTT; CDR3: CASSTRLMNTEAFF
J: TRBJ2-6; length: 17; V: TRBV13; D: -; size: -; DNA: TGTGCCAGCAGCTTACGGCAGGGAAACGCTGGGGCCAACGTCCTGACTTTC; CDR3: CASSLRQGNAGANVLTF
J: TRBJ2-7; length: 16; V: TRBV4-2; D: TRBD1; size: -; DNA: TGTGCCAGCAGCCTCAACGGACAGGGTGTGGTCAACGAGCAGTACTTC; CDR3: CASSLNGQGVVNEQYF
J: TRBJ2-4; length: 15; V: TRBV27; D: TRBD1; size: -; DNA: TGTGCCAGCAGCGTCGGACAGGCAGGTCTAAACATTCAGTACTTC; CDR3: CASSVGQAGLNIQYF
J: TRBJ2-6; length: 19; V: TRBV2; D: TRBD1; size: -; DNA: TGTGCCAGCCGTCCCGGGACAGGGTTCGGCTCCCCTGGGGCCAACGTCCTGACTTTC; CDR3: CASRPGTGFGSPGANVLTF
J: TRBJ2-7; length: 14; V: TRBV7-9; D: TRBD2; size: -; DNA: TGTGCCAGCAGCTCTCAGGCAGCGGGGTACGAGCAGTACTTC; CDR3: CASSSQAAGYEQYF
J: TRBJ1-2; length: 14; V: TRBV27; D: TRBD1; size: -; DNA: TGTGCCAGCAGTTTTGACAGGGGCAACTATGGCTACACCTTC; CDR3: CASSFDRGNYGYTF
J: TRBJ2-1; length: 14; V: TRBV4-1; D: -; size: -; DNA: TGCGCCAGCAGCCGATCGGAGGGGGCTATTGAGCAGTTCTTC; CDR3: CASSRSEGAIEQFF
J: TRBJ2-1; length: 18; V: TRBV4-1; D: TRBD1; size: -; DNA: TGCGCCAGCAGCCACCTTTCATTCTTCGGGACAGCCTACAATGAGCAGTTCTTC; CDR3: CASSHLSFFGTAYNEQFF
J: TRBJ2-2; length: 12; V: TRBV28; D: -; size: -; DNA: TGTGCCAGCAGCTCCTATACCGGGGAGCTGTTTTTT; CDR3: CASSSYTGELFF
J: TRBJ2-2; length: 13; V: TRBV15; D: -; size: -; DNA: TGTGCCACCAGCAGAGATACAGGCGGGGAGCTGTTTTTT; CDR3: CATSRDTGGELFF
J: TRBJ2-3; length: 17; V: TRBV15; D: TRBD2; size: -; DNA: TGTGCCACCAGCAGAGATGGGGCGGGGGGCCAGTCGAATACGCAGTATTTT; CDR3: CATSRDGAGGQSNTQYF
J: TRBJ2-3; length: 17; V: TRBV5-1; D: TRBD2; size: -; DNA: TGCGCCAGCAGCCTGGGACTAGCGGGGGGATTTACCAATACGCAGTATTTT; CDR3: CASSLGLAGGFTNTQYF
J: TRBJ2-3; length: 12; V: TRBV2; D: -; size: -; DNA: TGTGCCAGCAGTGATAACGGTGATACGCAGTATTTT; CDR3: CASSDNGDTQYF
J: TRBJ1-2; length: 14; V: TRBV5-6; D: -; size: -; DNA: TGTGCCAGCAGCTTCGGCAGGGGTAGCTATGGCTACACCTTC; CDR3: CASSFGRGSYGYTF
J: TRBJ1-5; length: 14; V: TRBV28; D: -; size: -; DNA: TGTGCCAGCAGACCCGACGGGGTCAATCAGCCCCAGCATTTT; CDR3: CASRPDGVNQPQHF
J: TRBJ2-6; length: 16; V: TRBV7-2; D: TRBD1; size: -; DNA: TGTGCCAGCAGCGCAAGGGGGCTTACTGGGGCCAACGTCCTGACTTTC; CDR3: CASSARGLTGANVLTF
J: TRBJ1-1; length: 16; V: TRBV28; D: -; size: -; DNA: TGTGCCAGCAGTTTAAACTGGGGGCAAATGAACACTGAAGCTTTCTTT; CDR3: CASSLNWGQMNTEAFF
J: TRBJ1-2; length: 15; V: TRBV4-1; D: TRBD1; size: -; DNA: TGCGCCAGCAGCCAAGTACCGGGACAGGGGGGTGGCTACACCTTC; CDR3: CASSQVPGQGGGYTF
J: TRBJ2-5; length: 12; V: TRBV2; D: -; size: -; DNA: TGTGCCAGCAGATATGCTAAAGAGACCCAGTACTTC; CDR3: CASRYAKETQYF
J: TRBJ1-2; length: 14; V: TRBV5-4; D: TRBD1; size: -; DNA: TGTGCCAGCAGCAGTCAAGGGGGCGGCTATGGCTACACCTTC; CDR3: CASSSQGGGYGYTF
J: TRBJ1-4; length: 14; V: TRBV9; D: TRBD1; size: -; DNA: TGTGCCAGCAGCGTAGACAGGGGCGGAGAAAAACTGTTTTTT; CDR3: CASSVDRGGEKLFF
J: TRBJ2-1; length: 17; V: TRBV9; D: -; size: -; DNA: TGTGCCAGCAGCGTAGAGGGACATTCGGGGTCCTACAATGAGCAGTTCTTC; CDR3: CASSVEGHSGSYNEQFF
J: TRBJ2-3; length: 12; V: TRBV10-1; D: -; size: -; DNA: TGCGCCAGCAGTGAGTACAGAGATACGCAGTATTTT; CDR3: CASSEYRDTQYF
J: TRBJ2-1; length: 14; V: TRBV5-8; D: -; size: once; DNA: TGTGCCAGCGCCCCCAGGGGCGCGGGCAATGAGCAGTTCTTC; CDR3: CASAPRGAGNEQFF
J: TRBJ1-5; length: 14; V: TRBV7-2; D: TRBD1; size: -; DNA: TGTGCCAGCAGCAATCGACAGGGTGATCAGCCCCAGCATTTT; CDR3: CASSNRQGDQPQHF
J: TRBJ2-7; length: 15; V: TRBV25-1; D: -; size: -; DNA: TGTGCCAGCAGCGAATCAACCCGGGGTGTCCACGAGCAGTACTTC; CDR3: CASSESTRGVHEQYF
J: TRBJ1-3; length: 16; V: TRBV30; D: -; size: -; DNA: TGTGCCTGGAGTGAATTTATACAGGGCTCTGGAAACACCATATATTTT; CDR3: CAWSEFIQGSGNTIYF
J: TRBJ2-3; length: 16; V: TRBV13; D: TRBD2; size: -; DNA: TGTGCCAGCAGCTCGTCCGGGACTGGGGGGGCAGATACGCAGTATTTT; CDR3: CASSSSGTGGADTQYF
J: TRBJ1-2; length: 16; V: TRBV29-1; D: TRBD1; size: -; DNA: TGCAGCGTTGAGCCGGGAGAAGGACAGGGGGCGGGTGGCTACACCTTC; CDR3: CSVEPGEGQGAGGYTF
J: TRBJ2-7; length: 14; V: TRBV9; D: -; size: -; DNA: TGTGCCAGCAGCGGGACAGATTCTACCTACGAGCAGTACTTC; CDR3: CASSGTDSTYEQYF
J: TRBJ1-3; length: 19; V: TRBV15; D: TRBD1; size: -; DNA: TGTGCCACCAGCAGAGATCCGGCAGGGGGCTTTGTTTCTGGAAACACCATATATTTT; CDR3: CATSRDPAGGFVSGNTIYF
J: TRBJ2-1; length: 13; V: TRBV29-1; D: TRBD2; size: -; DNA: TGCAGCGTTGAATGGCTAGCGGGATTAGGGCAGTTCTTC; CDR3: CSVEWLAGLGQFF
J: TRBJ1-2; length: 15; V: TRBV28; D: TRBD1; size: once; DNA: TGTGCCAGCAGGATCACAGGGGGCGTTCTCTCTGGCTACACCTTC; CDR3: CASRITGGVLSGYTF
J: TRBJ1-6; length: 13; V: TRBV19; D: -; size: -; DNA: TGTGCCAGTGGACAGCTCAATAATTCACCCCTCCACTTT; CDR3: CASGQLNNSPLHF
J: TRBJ2-4; length: 15; V: TRBV5-6; D: -; size: -; DNA: TGTGCCAGCAGCTTGGGGGCAGGGGACAAAAACATTCAGTACTTC; CDR3: CASSLGAGDKNIQYF
J: TRBJ1-4; length: 15; V: TRBV12-5; D: TRBD1; size: -; DNA: TGTGCTAGTGGTTCGTCCAGGGGGCGCGGAGAAAAACTGTTTTTT; CDR3: CASGSSRGRGEKLFF